Listed here is a single TCR beta chain. The antigen remains undetermined. The sample belongs to a study of siplizumab effects on memory and regulatory T cells. Study-level results: Treg-derived clones made up an average of around 70% of mappable alloreactive CD4+ clones with siplizumab and approximately 30% in controls. Assignment of a naive or memory phenotype failed for roughly 80-97% of the proliferating CD4+ or CD8+ clones. In the presence of siplizumab, alloreactive sequences traceable to unstimulated CD4+ memory cells were significantly reduced. Suppression by proliferating Tregs derived from siplizumab cultures was not verified.

TCRdb's copy holds only in-frame clones and misses some; the assay was immunoSEQ multiplex PCR. The table lists roughly 100,000 clones, just over 90% of them singletons. After removal of 4 bases from V and 5 bases from J, the junction contained 7 bases not matched to a gene. CDR1 and CDR2 (germline): MNHEY, SMNVEV (reference sequence). CDR3 length equals 15 residues. The clonotype was recovered from a human donor in good health. The chain links TRBV27 to TRBJ2-7, with 11 bases identical to TRBD1. Sample: CD4+ T cells sorted from blood. The DNA of the CDR3 is TGTGCCAGCAGTTCCTGGACAGGGGGCGGCCACGAGCAGTACTTC. Protein: CASSSWTGGGHEQYF.